Reported below is one T cell receptor beta chain. Its antigen is unknown. The junction departs from the called germline gene at one end, perhaps through a read error. The sample originates from a study of spatial heterogeneity in lung cancer. Overall study context: TCR transcript abundance in tumor regions was strongly correlated with the T cell module score obtained from matched bulk RNA-seq. Study-level results: Intratumoral expanded alpha and beta TCR counts were found to track tumor mutation counts.

Looked up from germline, CDR1 is SGHAT and CDR2 is FQDESV (reference sequence). The CDR3 contains 11 residues. Carried by each TCR cDNA molecule was a unique molecular identifier. A single record per CDR3 protein comes from TCRdb applying MiXCR to the 5' RACE reads. The sample includes some 7,700 distinct CDR3 sequences, 7.5% to 10% of them seen just once. Regarding time point: sample taken at primary tumor resection. The sequence came from a male donor with early-stage non-small cell lung cancer. The gene calls are TRBV11-1 and TRBJ2-7; D possibly corresponds to TRBD2 (6 bases). Sequencing used lung tumor tissue, obtained at surgery. The CDR3 DNA reads TGTGCCAGCAGCCTAGCGAGCGAGCAGTACTTC. Its translation: CASSLASEQYF.